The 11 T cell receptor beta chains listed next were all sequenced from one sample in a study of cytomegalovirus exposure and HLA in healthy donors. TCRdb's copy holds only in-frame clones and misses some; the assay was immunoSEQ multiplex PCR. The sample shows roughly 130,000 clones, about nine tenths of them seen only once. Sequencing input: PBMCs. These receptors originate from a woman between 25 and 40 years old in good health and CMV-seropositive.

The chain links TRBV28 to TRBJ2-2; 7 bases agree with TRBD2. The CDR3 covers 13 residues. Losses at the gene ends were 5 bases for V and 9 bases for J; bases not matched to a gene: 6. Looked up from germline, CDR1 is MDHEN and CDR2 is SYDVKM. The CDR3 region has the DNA TGTGCCAGCAGTCCAGGACTAGAACGGGAGCTGTTTTTT. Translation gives CASSPGLERELFF. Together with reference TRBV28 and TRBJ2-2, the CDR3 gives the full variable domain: DVKVTQSSRYLVKRTGEKVFLECVQDMDHENMFWYRQDPGLGLRLIYFSYDVKMKEKGDIPEGYSVSREKKERFSLILESASTNQTSMYLCASSPGLERELFFGEGSRLTVL.

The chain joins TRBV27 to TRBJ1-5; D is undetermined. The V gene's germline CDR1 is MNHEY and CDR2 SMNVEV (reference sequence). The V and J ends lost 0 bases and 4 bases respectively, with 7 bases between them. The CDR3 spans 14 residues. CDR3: CASSLSRLNQPQHF. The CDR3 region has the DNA TGTGCCAGCAGTTTATCCCGTTTAAATCAGCCCCAGCATTTT.

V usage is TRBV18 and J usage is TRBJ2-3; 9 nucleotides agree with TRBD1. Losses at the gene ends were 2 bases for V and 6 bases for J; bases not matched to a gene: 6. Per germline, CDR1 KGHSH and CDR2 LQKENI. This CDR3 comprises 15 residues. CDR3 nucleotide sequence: TGTGCCAGCTCACCAGGGGACAGGGACGGGGATACGCAGTATTTT. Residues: CASSPGDRDGDTQYF.

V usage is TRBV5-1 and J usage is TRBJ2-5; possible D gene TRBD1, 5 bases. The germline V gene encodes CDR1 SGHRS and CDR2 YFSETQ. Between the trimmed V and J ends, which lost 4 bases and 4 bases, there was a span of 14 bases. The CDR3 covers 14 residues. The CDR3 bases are TGCGCCAGCAGCAGACAGCGTCCTGGAGAGACCCAGTACTTC. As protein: CASSRQRPGETQYF.

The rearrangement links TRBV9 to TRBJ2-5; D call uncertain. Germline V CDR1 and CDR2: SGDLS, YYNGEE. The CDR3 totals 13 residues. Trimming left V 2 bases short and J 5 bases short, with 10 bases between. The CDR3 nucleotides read TGTGCCAGCAGCGTTGGCGGTGCGGAGACCCAGTACTTC. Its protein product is CASSVGGAETQYF.

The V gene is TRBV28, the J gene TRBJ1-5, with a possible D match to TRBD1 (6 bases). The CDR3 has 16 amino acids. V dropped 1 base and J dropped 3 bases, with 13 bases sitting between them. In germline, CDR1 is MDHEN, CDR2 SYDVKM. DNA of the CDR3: TGTGCCAGCAGTTTATACAGGGCAGGTAACAATCAGCCCCAGCATTTT. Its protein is CASSLYRAGNNQPQHF.

CDR3 coding DNA: TGTGCCAGCATACAAAAGTGGTTAGGACAGGGGGCGCGGAATTCACCCCTCCACTTT. Its translation: CASIQKWLGQGARNSPLHF. The J gene is TRBJ1-6, the V gene TRBV11-2; 11 bases line up with TRBD1. Germline assignment: CDR1 SGHAT and CDR2 FQNNGV. CDR3 length: 19 residues. V trimming: 7 bases; J trimming: 7 bases; junction bases outside the gene matches: 18.

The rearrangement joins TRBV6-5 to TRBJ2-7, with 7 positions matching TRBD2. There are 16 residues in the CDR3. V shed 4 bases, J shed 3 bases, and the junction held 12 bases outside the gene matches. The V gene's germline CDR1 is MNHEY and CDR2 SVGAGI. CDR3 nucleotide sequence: TGTGCCAGCAGTTCACTAGCGCGGTGGGTACTCTACGAGCAGTACTTC. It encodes CASSSLARWVLYEQYF.

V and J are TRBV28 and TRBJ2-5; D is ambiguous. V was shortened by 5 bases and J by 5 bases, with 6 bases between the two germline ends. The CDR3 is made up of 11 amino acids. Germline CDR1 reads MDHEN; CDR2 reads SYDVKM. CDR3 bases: TGTGCCAGCAGTGAGAGGGAGACCCAGTACTTC. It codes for CASSERETQYF.

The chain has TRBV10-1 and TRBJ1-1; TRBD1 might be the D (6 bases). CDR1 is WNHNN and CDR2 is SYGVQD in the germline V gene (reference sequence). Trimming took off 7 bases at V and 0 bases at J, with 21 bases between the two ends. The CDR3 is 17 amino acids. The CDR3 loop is CASMNLGTQFMNTEAFF. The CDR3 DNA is TGCGCCAGCATGAATTTGGGGACACAATTCATGAACACTGAAGCTTTCTTT.

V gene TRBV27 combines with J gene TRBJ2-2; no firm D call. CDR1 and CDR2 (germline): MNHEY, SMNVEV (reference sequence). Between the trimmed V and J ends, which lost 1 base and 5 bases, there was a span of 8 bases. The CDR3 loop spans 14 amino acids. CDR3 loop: CASSLYSSTGELFF. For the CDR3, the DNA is TGTGCCAGCAGTTTATATAGTTCAACCGGGGAGCTGTTTTTT.